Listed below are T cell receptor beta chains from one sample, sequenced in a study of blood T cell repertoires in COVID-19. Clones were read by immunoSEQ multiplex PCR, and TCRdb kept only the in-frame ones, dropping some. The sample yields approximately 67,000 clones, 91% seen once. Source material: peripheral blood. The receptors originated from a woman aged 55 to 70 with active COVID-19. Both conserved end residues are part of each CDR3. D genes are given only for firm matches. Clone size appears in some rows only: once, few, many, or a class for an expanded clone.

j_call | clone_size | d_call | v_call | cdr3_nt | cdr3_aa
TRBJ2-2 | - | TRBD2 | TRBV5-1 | TGCGCCAGCAGCCCCCGACTAGCGGGAGCAGGGGGTACCGGGGAGCTGTTTTTT | CASSPRLAGAGGTGELFF
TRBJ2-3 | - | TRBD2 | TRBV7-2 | TGTGCCAGCAGCTTCCCGGGATTCAGCGGGACGAAGCCGTATTTT | CASSFPGFSGTKPYF
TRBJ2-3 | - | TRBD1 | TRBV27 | TGTGCCAGCAGTTCCGGGACAGGGGAAACAGATACGCAGTATTTT | CASSSGTGETDTQYF
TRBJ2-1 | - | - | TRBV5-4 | TGTGCCAGCAGACAAGACAAGTCCTACAATGAGCAGTTCTTC | CASRQDKSYNEQFF
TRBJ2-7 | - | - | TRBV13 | TGTGCCAGCAGCTCTAGGGGCGAGCAGTACTTC | CASSSRGEQYF
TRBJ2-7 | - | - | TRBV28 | TGTGCCAGCAGCCCCCGAGCCCCGCCCGAGCAGTACTTC | CASSPRAPPEQYF
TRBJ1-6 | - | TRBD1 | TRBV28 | TGTGCCAGCAGTTTAGGGACAGGGTATAATTCACCCCTCCACTTT | CASSLGTGYNSPLHF
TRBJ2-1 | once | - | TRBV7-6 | TGTGCCAGCAGCTTATATAGTCTGGGGAGCAATGAGCAGTTCTTC | CASSLYSLGSNEQFF
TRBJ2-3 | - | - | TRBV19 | TGTGCCAGTAGTACATCTCTAGCGACAGATACGCAGTATTTT | CASSTSLATDTQYF
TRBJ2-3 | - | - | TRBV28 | TGTGCCAGCAGTTTGCAGATGAGCACAGATACGCAGTATTTT | CASSLQMSTDTQYF
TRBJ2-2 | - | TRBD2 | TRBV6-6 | TGTGCAGCAATTTTACGGGAGGGAGTCACCGGGGAGCTGTTTTTT | CAAILREGVTGELFF
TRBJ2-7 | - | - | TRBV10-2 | TGCGCCAGCAGCCGGGGGGCTAGCGGAACCTACGAGCAGTACTTC | CASSRGASGTYEQYF
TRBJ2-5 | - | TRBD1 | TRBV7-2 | TGTGCCAGCAGCTCGGACAGGGACCCTCGGGAGACCCAGTACTTC | CASSSDRDPRETQYF
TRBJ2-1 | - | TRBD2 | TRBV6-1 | TGTGCCAGCAGTGAAGCAGGGCCTACTAGCGGGAGTTTACCGTTCTTC | CASSEAGPTSGSLPFF
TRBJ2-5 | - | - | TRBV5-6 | TGTGCCAGCAGCTTGGAGATGGACGGGAGCGAGACCCAGTACTTC | CASSLEMDGSETQYF
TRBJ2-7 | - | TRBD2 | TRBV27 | TGTGCCAGCAGTTTATCGAGCGGGAGCTACTACGAGCAGTACTTC | CASSLSSGSYYEQYF
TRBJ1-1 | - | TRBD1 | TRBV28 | TGTGCCAGCTGTATCACAGGGGAAACTGAAGCTTTCTTT | CASCITGETEAFF
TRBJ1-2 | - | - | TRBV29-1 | TGCAGCGTTGAAGGAGGGGGTAGTGACTATGGCTACACCTTC | CSVEGGGSDYGYTF